This entry concerns a single T cell receptor (beta chain). Its antigen is unknown. Per-base qualities were not stored, and no clone one base away is much larger. Genomic DNA was extracted from sorted cells for sequencing of the TCRbeta CDR3 region. The immunoSEQ Assay was used for sequencing of TCRbeta CDR3 regions. Held by TCRdb, this immuneACCESS table contains in-frame sequences only and omits some clones. Under half of the omission traces to an unresolved V gene where checked; the cause of the rest is unknown. The sample table shows some 60,000 clones, and approximately 91% are seen once. The top ten hold under 20% of the sample. This record belongs to a study of OX40 agonist ivuxolimab in advanced cancers. A note on the overall study: Ivuxolimab was a fully human IgG2 agonistic monoclonal antibody targeting the costimulatory receptor OX40 (CD134). Intravenous ivuxolimab was administered to patients every 2 weeks at six dose levels: 0.01, 0.1, 0.3, 1.5, 3 and 10 mg/kg. Of the approximately 50 dose-escalation patients, hepatocellular carcinoma was present in around 20, melanoma in roughly 15, renal cell carcinoma in 9 and head and neck cancer in 9. In the dose-escalation cohort, around 80% of patients were male, and the mean age was 60 years with a range of roughly 23 to 79. Prior anti-PD-1, anti-PD-L1 or anti-CTLA-4 therapy was permitted, and approximately 42% of dose-escalation patients had received checkpoint inhibitors. Partial responses occurred in three dose-escalation patients, of whom one had hepatocellular carcinoma and two had cutaneous melanoma. The point of sequencing TCRbeta in the periphery was to test whether ivuxolimab changed TCR sequence diversity and drove clonal T-cell expansion. The paper covers the monotherapy dose-escalation part of the phase I ivuxolimab trial, which included N of about 50 patients. Beyond this particular receptor, the publication reports: Which antigens the clonally expanded peripheral T cells were specific for was not determined. Partial responders in the 0.1-3.0 mg/kg groups had among the lowest normalized peripheral clonal expansion, especially among CD8+ T cells. At doses of 0.1 to 3.0 mg/kg, clonal expansion of both CD4+ and CD8+ blood T cells was observed from baseline to week 6. After ivuxolimab, CD8+ T cells had more expanded clones than CD4+ T cells on average. Low levels of normalized T-cell clonal expansion were also seen in some nonresponding patients.

Here V drops 5 bases and J drops 6 bases, and the junction holds 7 bases not matched to any gene. Based on the germline V gene, the CDR1 and CDR2 sequences are MNHEY and SVGAGI. The CDR3 numbers 15 residues from cysteine through phenylalanine. Only CDR3 DNA is held: 45 bases, read in frame from base 1. Patients with a history of autoimmune disease or receiving systemic immunosuppression were excluded from the trial. Peripheral blood for TCR sequencing was collected from all dose cohorts at baseline, on cycle 4 day 1, and on cycle 7 day 1. The samples were taken from a phase I, first-in-human, multicenter, open-label dose-escalation trial of ivuxolimab. Adults with locally advanced or metastatic melanoma, renal cell, hepatocellular, or head and neck squamous cell carcinoma were enrolled in the trial. Before TCR sequencing, CD4+ T cells and CD8+ T cells from peripheral blood were sorted into separate populations.

The sample was CD4+ or CD8+ T cells sorted from blood, taken in a trial of the OX40 agonist ivuxolimab. The TCR originated in an adult with an advanced solid tumor such as melanoma, head and neck, liver or kidney cancer. The chain links TRBV6-5 with TRBJ2-1; 10 junctional bases match TRBD2. The nucleotides read TGTGCCAGCAGTAAAAGCGGGGGGGCAGTCAATGAGCAGTTCTTC. The encoded protein is CASSKSGGAVNEQFF.